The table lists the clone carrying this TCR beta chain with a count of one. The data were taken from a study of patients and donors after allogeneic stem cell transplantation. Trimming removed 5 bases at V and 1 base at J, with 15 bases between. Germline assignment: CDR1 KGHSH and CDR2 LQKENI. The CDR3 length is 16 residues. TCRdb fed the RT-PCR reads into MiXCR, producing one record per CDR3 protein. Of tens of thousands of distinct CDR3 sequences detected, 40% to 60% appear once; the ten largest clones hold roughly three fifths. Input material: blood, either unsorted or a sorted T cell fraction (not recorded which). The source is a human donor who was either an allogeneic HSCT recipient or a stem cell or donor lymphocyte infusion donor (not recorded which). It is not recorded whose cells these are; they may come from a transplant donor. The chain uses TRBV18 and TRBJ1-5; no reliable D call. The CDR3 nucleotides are TGTGCCAGCTCAGCTTCCCCGGGTGGAAGCAATCAGCCCCAGCATTTT. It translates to CASSASPGGSNQPQHF.